The rows below give T cell receptor beta chains drawn from one sample of a study of CD8 T cells in Susac syndrome. TCRdb ran MiXCR on the immunoSEQ multiplex PCR reads and lists one entry per CDR3 protein. The sample holds a few hundred thousand distinct CDR3 sequences, approximately 95% seen once. The sample taken for sequencing was CD4+ T cells from PBMCs. The receptors derive from a human donor with multiple sclerosis. Each CDR3 is given with its conserved first and last residue. Each record gives: V gene, clone size, J gene, D gene, CDR3 protein, CDR3 DNA. D genes are given only for firm matches. Clone size is stated in some rows and not others, as once, few, many or a class when expanded.

v_gene: TRBV12-3/TRBV12-4
abundance: -
j_gene: TRBJ1-4
d_gene: -
CDR3aa: CASTWAASNEKLFF
CDR3nt: TGTGCCAGCACCTGGGCAGCCTCTAATGAAAAACTGTTTTTT

v_gene: TRBV12-3/TRBV12-4
abundance: -
j_gene: TRBJ2-7
d_gene: -
CDR3aa: CASSQATYEQYF
CDR3nt: TGTGCCAGCAGTCAGGCGACCTACGAGCAGTACTTC

v_gene: TRBV12-3/TRBV12-4
abundance: once
j_gene: TRBJ2-7
d_gene: TRBD1
CDR3aa: CASRRTGRYEQYF
CDR3nt: TGTGCCAGCAGGAGGACAGGGCGGTACGAGCAGTACTTC

v_gene: TRBV6-5
abundance: -
j_gene: TRBJ1-5
d_gene: TRBD1
CDR3aa: CASVWDRGNSNQPQHF
CDR3nt: TGTGCCAGCGTTTGGGACAGGGGTAATAGCAATCAGCCCCAGCATTTT

v_gene: TRBV7-2
abundance: -
j_gene: TRBJ2-7
d_gene: -
CDR3aa: CASRGTSFGEQYF
CDR3nt: TGTGCCAGCAGAGGGACAAGTTTTGGGGAGCAGTACTTC

v_gene: TRBV20-1
abundance: -
j_gene: TRBJ1-5
d_gene: -
CDR3aa: CSASWGARGNQPQHF
CDR3nt: TGCAGTGCTAGCTGGGGGGCGAGGGGCAATCAGCCCCAGCATTTT

v_gene: TRBV7-9
abundance: -
j_gene: TRBJ2-7
d_gene: TRBD1
CDR3aa: CASSSTGQGYEQHF
CDR3nt: TGTGCCAGCAGCTCAACGGGACAGGGCTACGAGCAGCACTTC

v_gene: TRBV9
abundance: once
j_gene: TRBJ2-5
d_gene: TRBD2
CDR3aa: CASSPLAGGLETQYF
CDR3nt: TGTGCCAGCAGCCCACTAGCGGGGGGGCTGGAGACCCAGTACTTC

v_gene: TRBV7-9
abundance: -
j_gene: TRBJ2-1
d_gene: TRBD1
CDR3aa: CASSLAPGTGGQGQFF
CDR3nt: TGTGCCAGCAGCTTAGCCCCTGGGACAGGGGGGCAAGGGCAGTTCTTC

v_gene: TRBV12-3/TRBV12-4
abundance: few
j_gene: TRBJ2-1
d_gene: TRBD2
CDR3aa: CASSPRLAGDNEQFF
CDR3nt: TGTGCCAGCAGTCCGAGACTAGCGGGGGACAATGAGCAGTTCTTC

v_gene: TRBV5-1
abundance: -
j_gene: TRBJ1-4
d_gene: -
CDR3aa: CASSLEWGLEEKLFF
CDR3nt: TGCGCCAGCAGCTTGGAATGGGGGCTAGAAGAAAAACTGTTTTTT

v_gene: TRBV5-6
abundance: -
j_gene: TRBJ2-5
d_gene: TRBD2
CDR3aa: CASSSPLRGGLETQYF
CDR3nt: TGTGCCAGCAGCTCCCCTCTCCGGGGGGGCCTGGAGACCCAGTACTTC

v_gene: TRBV6-5
abundance: -
j_gene: TRBJ1-1
d_gene: -
CDR3aa: CATRRGRTNTEAFF
CDR3nt: TGTGCCACCCGACGAGGGCGTACGAACACTGAAGCTTTCTTT

v_gene: TRBV29-1
abundance: -
j_gene: TRBJ2-2
d_gene: TRBD1
CDR3aa: CSVHTTGGGELFF
CDR3nt: TGCAGCGTGCATACTACAGGGGGCGGGGAGCTGTTTTTT

v_gene: TRBV12-3/TRBV12-4
abundance: -
j_gene: TRBJ2-1
d_gene: TRBD2
CDR3aa: CASSYAGGQRDEQFF
CDR3nt: TGTGCCAGCAGTTATGCGGGGGGGCAAAGGGATGAGCAGTTCTTC

v_gene: TRBV2
abundance: -
j_gene: TRBJ1-5
d_gene: -
CDR3aa: CASSGGPLTFQHF
CDR3nt: TGTGCCAGCAGTGGGGGACCACTTACCTTCCAGCATTTT

v_gene: TRBV29-1
abundance: -
j_gene: TRBJ2-1
d_gene: TRBD2
CDR3aa: CSVEALVSRGGYNEQFF
CDR3nt: TGCAGCGTTGAAGCGTTGGTCTCGCGGGGGGGCTACAATGAGCAGTTCTTC

v_gene: TRBV20-1
abundance: -
j_gene: TRBJ2-3
d_gene: TRBD2
CDR3aa: CSARDPIAGSTDTQYF
CDR3nt: TGCAGTGCTAGAGACCCAATAGCGGGAAGCACAGATACGCAGTATTTT

v_gene: TRBV30
abundance: -
j_gene: TRBJ1-1
d_gene: -
CDR3aa: CAWSVSRLSTEAFF
CDR3nt: TGTGCCTGGAGTGTAAGCAGGCTGAGCACTGAAGCTTTCTTT

v_gene: TRBV4-1
abundance: -
j_gene: TRBJ2-6
d_gene: -
CDR3aa: CASSQVRGGIRPSGANVLTF
CDR3nt: TGCGCCAGCAGCCAAGTCAGAGGAGGGATTCGGCCCTCTGGGGCCAACGTCCTGACTTTC

v_gene: TRBV6-5
abundance: -
j_gene: TRBJ2-6
d_gene: -
CDR3aa: CASRWYSGANVLTF
CDR3nt: TGTGCCAGCAGGTGGTACTCTGGGGCCAACGTCCTGACTTTC

v_gene: TRBV6-5
abundance: -
j_gene: TRBJ1-1
d_gene: -
CDR3aa: CASSSAPTANTEAFF
CDR3nt: TGTGCCAGCAGTTCGGCCCCGACAGCTAACACTGAAGCTTTCTTT

v_gene: TRBV2
abundance: -
j_gene: TRBJ2-3
d_gene: TRBD2
CDR3aa: CASSVIAGLDTQYF
CDR3nt: TGTGCCAGCAGTGTAATAGCGGGATTAGATACGCAGTATTTT

v_gene: TRBV25-1
abundance: -
j_gene: TRBJ1-2
d_gene: TRBD1
CDR3aa: CASSVTGGVHTF
CDR3nt: TGTGCCAGCAGTGTTACAGGGGGCGTCCATACCTTC

v_gene: TRBV5-1
abundance: once
j_gene: TRBJ2-5
d_gene: TRBD1
CDR3aa: CASSLDAGGVGETQYF
CDR3nt: TGCGCCAGCAGCTTGGACGCAGGGGGCGTAGGGGAGACCCAGTACTTC

v_gene: TRBV5-1
abundance: -
j_gene: TRBJ2-3
d_gene: TRBD2
CDR3aa: CASSPQLAATDTQYF
CDR3nt: TGCGCCAGCAGCCCCCAACTAGCGGCCACAGATACGCAGTATTTT

v_gene: TRBV4-2
abundance: -
j_gene: TRBJ2-1
d_gene: -
CDR3aa: CASSQESTAGNEQFF
CDR3nt: TGTGCCAGCAGCCAAGAGTCCACGGCGGGGAATGAGCAGTTCTTC

v_gene: TRBV5-1
abundance: -
j_gene: TRBJ1-1
d_gene: -
CDR3aa: CASSLSGGPTAEAFF
CDR3nt: TGCGCCAGCAGCTTGTCGGGGGGCCCGACCGCTGAAGCTTTCTTT

v_gene: TRBV5-8
abundance: -
j_gene: TRBJ2-4
d_gene: -
CDR3aa: CASSLTGTDIQYF
CDR3nt: TGTGCCAGCAGCTTGACGGGGACGGACATTCAGTACTTC

v_gene: TRBV30
abundance: -
j_gene: TRBJ1-5
d_gene: TRBD1
CDR3aa: CAGGTGNQPQHF
CDR3nt: TGTGCCGGGGGGACAGGCAATCAGCCCCAGCATTTT

v_gene: TRBV3-1
abundance: -
j_gene: TRBJ2-7
d_gene: -
CDR3aa: CASSQDLYEQYF
CDR3nt: TGTGCCAGCAGCCAAGATCTCTACGAGCAGTACTTC

v_gene: TRBV29-1
abundance: -
j_gene: TRBJ2-3
d_gene: -
CDR3aa: CSVKRGFSTDTQYF
CDR3nt: TGCAGCGTTAAGAGGGGTTTTAGCACAGATACGCAGTATTTT

v_gene: TRBV6-2/TRBV6-3
abundance: once
j_gene: TRBJ2-1
d_gene: -
CDR3aa: CASSYVLGIGEQFF
CDR3nt: TGTGCCAGCAGTTACGTCTTGGGCATAGGTGAGCAGTTCTTC

v_gene: TRBV3-1
abundance: -
j_gene: TRBJ1-6
d_gene: TRBD1
CDR3aa: CASSPQGTGSNSPLHF
CDR3nt: TGTGCCAGCAGCCCCCAGGGGACAGGGTCTAATTCACCCCTCCACTTT

v_gene: TRBV29-1
abundance: -
j_gene: TRBJ2-5
d_gene: TRBD1
CDR3aa: CSVSRDSPGETQYF
CDR3nt: TGCAGCGTTTCCCGGGACAGCCCCGGGGAGACCCAGTACTTC

v_gene: TRBV29-1
abundance: -
j_gene: TRBJ2-3
d_gene: TRBD1
CDR3aa: CSSLPGQRGDTQYF
CDR3nt: TGCAGCTCCCTTCCGGGACAGAGGGGAGATACGCAGTATTTT

v_gene: TRBV27
abundance: -
j_gene: TRBJ1-5
d_gene: -
CDR3aa: CASSLIYNQPQHF
CDR3nt: TGTGCCAGCAGTTTGATATACAATCAGCCCCAGCATTTT